This is a list of T cell receptor beta chains from one sample in a study of T cell responses to AZD1222 COVID-19 vaccine. Clones were sequenced by immunoSEQ multiplex PCR, and TCRdb holds only the in-frame ones, with some missing. The table shows approximately 300,000 clones, with 94% occurring only once. Sequenced material: peripheral blood, taken 28 days after the second AZD1222 dose. The receptors come from an adult who received the AZD1222 COVID-19 vaccine. Each CDR3 is given with its conserved first and last residue. The D gene is left open where the match is weak. Part of the rows lack a size; the others show once, few, many or a class for expanded clones.

size	V	length	D	J	CDR3	DNA
-	TRBV28	14	-	TRBJ2-2	CASSGDTNTGELFF	TGTGCCAGCAGTGGGGACACGAACACCGGGGAGCTGTTTTTT
-	TRBV5-1	14	-	TRBJ1-6	CASSLAANNSPLHF	TGCGCCAGCAGCTTGGCAGCCAATAATTCACCCCTCCACTTT
-	TRBV5-4	15	-	TRBJ2-2	CASSLAGSLTGELFF	TGTGCCAGCAGCTTGGCTGGTTCCCTCACCGGGGAGCTGTTTTTT
-	TRBV29-1	13	-	TRBJ2-7	CSPSGGSPYEQYF	TGCAGCCCGAGTGGGGGAAGTCCCTACGAGCAGTACTTC
-	TRBV5-1	13	TRBD1	TRBJ2-7	CASSLTGSGEQYF	TGCGCCAGCAGCCTGACAGGGTCAGGGGAGCAGTACTTC
-	TRBV7-9	15	-	TRBJ2-1	CASSHVIAGNNEQFF	TGTGCCAGCAGCCATGTTATCGCTGGGAACAATGAGCAGTTCTTC
once	TRBV6-5	14	-	TRBJ2-7	CASSSIYSPYEQYF	TGTGCCAGCAGTTCCATCTATTCCCCCTACGAGCAGTACTTC
few	TRBV7-2	17	-	TRBJ1-4	CASSSTPIQGHNEKLFF	TGTGCCAGCAGCTCGACCCCGATCCAGGGACATAATGAAAAACTGTTTTTT
-	TRBV2	15	-	TRBJ1-2	CASRQLGTSVGGYTF	TGTGCCAGCAGACAACTCGGGACATCAGTAGGGGGCTACACCTTC
-	TRBV5-1	14	TRBD2	TRBJ2-5	CASSSRTSDETQYF	TGCGCCAGCAGCTCAAGGACTAGCGATGAGACCCAGTACTTC
few	TRBV11-1	15	TRBD2	TRBJ2-1	CASSFGTSGSNEQFF	TGTGCCAGCAGCTTCGGGACTAGCGGATCAAATGAGCAGTTCTTC
-	TRBV3-1/TRBV3-2	14	-	TRBJ1-5	CASSPATQGQPQHF	TGTGCCAGCAGCCCCGCTACCCAAGGTCAGCCCCAGCATTTT
-	TRBV6-5	15	TRBD2	TRBJ2-1	CASRSLAGGRNEQFF	TGTGCCAGCCGGTCTCTAGCGGGGGGCCGAAATGAGCAGTTCTTC
-	TRBV2	12	-	TRBJ1-1	CASSESFTEAFF	TGTGCCAGCAGTGAATCCTTCACTGAAGCTTTCTTT
-	TRBV6-1	15	-	TRBJ1-5	CASSEGRNSNQPQHF	TGTGCCAGCAGTGAAGGGAGGAATAGCAATCAGCCCCAGCATTTT
-	TRBV7-3	13	-	TRBJ1-2	CASSFLGGYGYTF	TGTGCCAGCAGCTTCCTGGGCGGCTATGGCTACACCTTC
-	TRBV9	17	-	TRBJ1-4	CASRVRGGNPAREKLFF	TGCGCCAGCCGCGTACGGGGGGGGAATCCGGCCCGGGAAAAACTGTTTTTT
-	TRBV5-1	14	TRBD1	TRBJ1-1	CASSPWGQGAEAFF	TGCGCCAGCAGCCCGTGGGGACAGGGGGCTGAAGCTTTCTTT
-	TRBV7-9	12	-	TRBJ1-1	CASTTTGAGAFF	TGTGCCAGCACCACGACGGGGGCAGGGGCTTTCTTT
-	TRBV10-3	15	-	TRBJ1-6	CAISGGTVTNSPLHF	TGTGCCATCAGTGGGGGAACAGTTACAAATTCACCCCTCCACTTT
once	TRBV9	15	-	TRBJ2-7	CASSVDSLGTYEQYF	TGTGCCAGCAGCGTAGACAGTTTGGGCACCTACGAGCAGTACTTC
-	TRBV28	13	-	TRBJ2-7	CASSPSITYEQYF	TGTGCCAGCAGCCCTTCAATAACCTACGAGCAGTACTTC
-	TRBV13	14	-	TRBJ1-3	CASSRAGAGNTIYF	TGTGCCAGCAGCCGAGCAGGGGCTGGAAACACCATATATTTT
-	TRBV18	16	-	TRBJ2-7	CASKGEPPENPYEQYF	TGTGCCAGCAAAGGAGAACCCCCTGAAAATCCCTACGAGCAGTACTTC
-	TRBV19	12	TRBD2	TRBJ2-5	CATGTSGGTQYF	TGTGCCACCGGGACTAGCGGGGGGACCCAGTACTTC
-	TRBV30	13	TRBD2	TRBJ2-1	CALGLAGYNEQFF	TGTGCCTTGGGACTAGCGGGCTACAATGAGCAGTTCTTC
-	TRBV7-9	13	-	TRBJ1-1	CASSPSPRAEAFF	TGTGCCAGCAGCCCCTCCCCTAGGGCTGAAGCTTTCTTT
-	TRBV29-1	14	-	TRBJ1-5	CSVGQGTGDQPQHF	TGCAGCGTTGGCCAGGGGACCGGGGATCAGCCCCAGCATTTT
-	TRBV25-1	15	TRBD1	TRBJ1-4	CASSESGTGSEKLFF	TGTGCCAGCAGTGAATCCGGGACAGGGAGTGAAAAACTGTTTTTT
-	TRBV28	16	-	TRBJ1-5	CASSFSRRAGNQPQHF	TGTGCCAGCAGTTTTAGCCGTAGGGCAGGCAATCAGCCCCAGCATTTT
-	TRBV28	14	-	TRBJ2-1	CASSQTGAKMGQFF	TGTGCCAGCAGTCAAACCGGGGCCAAAATGGGGCAGTTCTTC
-	TRBV10-2	17	-	TRBJ2-1	CASSDILGQWGTNEQFF	TGCGCCAGCAGTGATATCCTAGGACAGTGGGGGACCAATGAGCAGTTCTTC
once	TRBV28	13	-	TRBJ2-1	CASSTRGLVRQFF	TGTGCCAGCAGTACCCGGGGGTTAGTAAGGCAGTTCTTC
-	TRBV5-3	16	TRBD2	TRBJ2-7	CARSLGLAGPHYEQYF	TGTGCCAGAAGCTTGGGACTAGCGGGGCCTCACTACGAGCAGTACTTC
once	TRBV7-2	14	-	TRBJ2-3	CASSLTPGMNTQYF	TGTGCCAGCAGCTTGACCCCAGGGATGAATACGCAGTATTTT
-	TRBV19	12	-	TRBJ2-2	CASSSMPGELFF	TGTGCCAGTTCTAGCATGCCCGGGGAGCTGTTTTTT
-	TRBV6-1	13	-	TRBJ1-6	CASSEYGDSPLHF	TGTGCCAGCAGTGAGTACGGGGATTCACCCCTCCACTTT
-	TRBV10-3	13	-	TRBJ2-1	CAISESGEHEQFF	TGTGCCATCAGTGAGTCGGGGGAGCACGAGCAGTTCTTC
-	TRBV12-3/TRBV12-4	13	-	TRBJ1-2	CASTTQPNYGYTF	TGTGCCAGCACCACCCAACCTAACTATGGCTACACCTTC
-	TRBV6-1	16	-	TRBJ1-6	CASSDRRGGWNSPLHF	TGTGCCAGCAGTGACCGTCGTGGGGGCTGGAATTCACCCCTCCACTTT
few	TRBV6-6	15	TRBD2	TRBJ2-3	CASRGGSGGTDTQYF	TGTGCCAGCCGCGGGGGTAGCGGGGGCACAGATACGCAGTATTTT
-	TRBV9	16	-	TRBJ2-3	CASSVAPDRSTDTQYF	TGTGCCAGCAGCGTAGCCCCCGACAGAAGCACAGATACGCAGTATTTT
once	TRBV4-3	13	-	TRBJ2-3	CASSQDYTDTQYF	TGCGCCAGCAGCCAAGATTACACAGATACGCAGTATTTT
once	TRBV28	14	-	TRBJ1-1	CASRTPQRNTEAFF	TGTGCCAGCAGAACACCCCAACGAAACACTGAAGCTTTCTTT
-	TRBV9	13	-	TRBJ2-4	CASSRTPKGIQYF	TGTGCCAGCAGCCGGACACCCAAGGGCATTCAGTACTTC
-	TRBV25-1	12	-	TRBJ1-5	CASSIGYQPQHF	TGTGCCAGCAGCATTGGGTATCAGCCCCAGCATTTT
-	TRBV5-1	15	TRBD1	TRBJ1-1	CASSSSGQGITEAFF	TGCGCCAGCAGCAGCTCGGGACAGGGGATCACTGAAGCTTTCTTT
-	TRBV18	13	TRBD1	TRBJ2-7	CASSPPDRVEQYF	TGTGCCAGCTCACCACCCGACAGGGTCGAGCAGTACTTC
-	TRBV5-1	13	-	TRBJ1-4	CASMADPNEKLFF	TGCGCCAGCATGGCAGATCCTAATGAAAAACTGTTTTTT
-	TRBV9	13	-	TRBJ2-7	CASSVGDTYEQYF	TGTGCCAGCAGCGTAGGGGACACCTACGAGCAGTACTTC
-	TRBV30	12	-	TRBJ2-3	CAWSGSPDTQYF	TGTGCCTGGAGTGGGTCGCCCGATACGCAGTATTTT
-	TRBV28	13	-	TRBJ1-3	CASFGTPGNTIYF	TGTGCCAGCTTTGGGACGCCTGGAAACACCATATATTTT
-	TRBV2	12	-	TRBJ1-3	CASSEAGNTIYF	TGTGCCAGCAGTGAAGCAGGAAACACCATATATTTT
-	TRBV14	15	TRBD1	TRBJ2-1	CASSTRQGYYNEQFF	TGTGCCAGCAGCACCCGACAGGGCTACTACAATGAGCAGTTCTTC
-	TRBV7-8	15	TRBD1	TRBJ1-3	CASSRSQGAENTIYF	TGTGCCAGCAGCAGGTCACAGGGGGCTGAAAACACCATATATTTT
-	TRBV5-1	12	-	TRBJ1-4	CASSDDSEKLFF	TGCGCCAGCAGCGACGACAGCGAAAAACTGTTTTTT